Detailed here is one T cell receptor beta chain. The target antigen is unknown. Primers included in the PCR were 60 Vbeta and 13 Jbeta primers. Assay used: immunoSEQ multiplex PCR; TCRdb lists only in-frame clones, some missing. The data hold some 110,000 clones, with about four fifths observed a single time. The sample comes from a study of cytomegalovirus exposure and HLA in healthy donors. The study's findings and limits: TCR beta chains numbering some 160 were designated cytomegalovirus-associated.

This receptor was identified in a man under 40 in good health and CMV-seronegative. Material: PBMCs.

The CDR3 loop reads CASETGDYEQYF. Written as DNA, the CDR3 is TGTGCCAGCGAGACAGGGGACTACGAGCAGTACTTC. The chain carries TRBV2 and TRBJ2-7; TRBD1 matches at 8 bases. After removal of 8 bases from V and 3 bases from J, the junction contained 3 bases not matched to a gene. The germline gives CDR1 SNHLY, CDR2 FYNNEI. The CDR3 covers 12 residues.